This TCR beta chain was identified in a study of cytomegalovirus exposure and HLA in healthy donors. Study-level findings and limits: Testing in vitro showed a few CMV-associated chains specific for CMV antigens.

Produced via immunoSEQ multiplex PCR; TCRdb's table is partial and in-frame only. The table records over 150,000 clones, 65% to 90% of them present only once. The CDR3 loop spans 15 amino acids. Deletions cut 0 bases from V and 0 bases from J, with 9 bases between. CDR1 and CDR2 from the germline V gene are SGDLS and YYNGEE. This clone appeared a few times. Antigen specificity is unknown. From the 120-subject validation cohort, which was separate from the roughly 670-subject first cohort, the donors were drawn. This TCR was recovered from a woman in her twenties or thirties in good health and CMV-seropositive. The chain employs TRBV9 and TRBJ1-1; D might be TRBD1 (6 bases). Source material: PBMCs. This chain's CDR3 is CASSVAPGVNTEAFF. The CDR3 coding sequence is TGTGCCAGCAGCGTAGCTCCAGGGGTGAACACTGAAGCTTTCTTT. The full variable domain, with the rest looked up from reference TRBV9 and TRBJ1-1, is DSGVTQTPKHLITATGQRVTLRCSPRSGDLSVYWYQQSLDQGLQFLIQYYNGEERAKGNILERFSAQQFPDLHSELNLSSLELGDSALYFCASSVAPGVNTEAFFGQGTRLTVV.